One sample yielded the 31 T cell receptor beta chains listed below, sequenced in a study of blood T cell repertoires in COVID-19. Repertoires were generated with immunoSEQ multiplex PCR, while TCRdb's copy carries only in-frame clones and drops some. The repertoire has more than 450,000 clones, about nine tenths of them found once; the top ten carry 0.7%. Sequenced: PBMCs or T cells enriched from blood (not recorded which). The receptors originated from a young woman who had recovered from COVID-19.

This clone showed up just once. This chain uses TRBV5-1 with TRBJ1-4, with D hard to call. Germline values: CDR1 SGHRS, CDR2 YFSETQ. V dropped 0 bases and J dropped 8 bases, with 14 bases sitting between them. The CDR3 contains 15 residues. The CDR3 sequence: CASSLGARGEEKLFF. CDR3 sequence (DNA): TGCGCCAGCAGCTTGGGTGCTAGAGGAGAGGAAAAACTGTTTTTT.

CDR3 in DNA: TGCGCCAGCAGCTTGGCGGGGGACAGTGAAAAACTGTTTTTT. This encodes CASSLAGDSEKLFF. V gene TRBV5-1 combines with J gene TRBJ1-4; TRBD1 matches at 7 bases. CDR1 is SGHRS, CDR2 YFSETQ, per germline. This CDR3 region has 14 residues. The junction had 3 bases not matched to a gene; V was cut back by 0 bases and J by 7 bases.

Only one count was recorded for this clone. The chain employs TRBV12-3 or TRBV12-4 and TRBJ2-1; possible D gene TRBD2, 6 bases. With 3 bases removed from V and 6 bases from J, the gap between germline ends came to 9 bases. The CDR3 runs to 13 residues. The chain's CDR3 is CASSLEAGNEQFF. Here the CDR3 DNA reads TGTGCCAGCAGTTTGGAAGCGGGCAATGAGCAGTTCTTC.

The chain is built from TRBV27 and TRBJ1-1, with 7 bases identical to TRBD1. The CDR3 extends over 15 amino acids. V gave up 5 bases and J gave up 5 bases; unmatched junction bases: 11. Germline V CDR1 and CDR2: MNHEY, SMNVEV (reference sequence). The CDR3 loop is CASSTQTGSVTEAFF. The CDR3 bases are TGTGCCAGCAGTACCCAGACAGGGTCTGTAACTGAAGCTTTCTTT.

This chain connects TRBV5-1 to TRBJ2-3, with 8 nucleotides matching TRBD1. In germline, CDR1 is SGHRS, CDR2 YFSETQ. J was trimmed by 0 bases and V by 2 bases; bases with no gene match: 2. The CDR3 runs 15 residues. The CDR3, as DNA: TGCGCCAGCAGCTTAGACAGGGGCAGCACAGATACGCAGTATTTT. It codes for CASSLDRGSTDTQYF. The full variable domain, its missing parts supplied by reference TRBV5-1 and TRBJ2-3, is KAGVTQTPRYLIKTRGQQVTLSCSPISGHRSVSWYQQTPGQGLQFLFEYFSETQRNKGNFPGRFSGRQFSNSRSEMNVSTLELGDSALYLCASSLDRGSTDTQYFGPGTRLTVL.

The chain carries TRBV27 and TRBJ1-5; the match to TRBD1 covers 8 bases. V lost 5 bases and J lost 8; bases outside the gene matches: 5. Germline CDR1 and CDR2: MNHEY and SMNVEV (reference sequence). The CDR3 has 13 residues. This chain's CDR3 is CASSGQGTEPQHF. CDR3 DNA: TGTGCCAGCAGTGGACAGGGAACGGAGCCCCAGCATTTT.

The V and J genes are TRBV30 and TRBJ1-2; the D gene is possibly TRBD1 (5 bases). CDR3 length equals 13 residues. V lost 3 bases and J lost 5, with 13 bases in between. From germline, CDR1 is GTSNPN and CDR2 SVGIG (reference sequence). This CDR3 is CAWRESGGYGYTF. Written as DNA, the CDR3 is TGTGCCTGGAGGGAATCTGGGGGGTATGGCTACACCTTC.

J is TRBJ1-2 and V is TRBV28; D is ambiguous. V gave up 1 base and J gave up 6 bases, with 9 bases separating them. Looked up from germline, CDR1 is MDHEN and CDR2 is SYDVKM. The CDR3 extends over 13 amino acids. CDR3 residues: CASSLFPGNGYTF. In nucleotides, the CDR3 is TGTGCCAGCAGTTTATTCCCGGGAAATGGCTACACCTTC.

The J gene is TRBJ1-2, the V gene TRBV30, with 8 bases lining up with TRBD1. Germline-derived CDR1 and CDR2 are GTSNPN and SVGIG (reference sequence). The trim removed 8 bases at V and 2 bases at J, leaving 16 bases unmatched. This CDR3 spans 16 amino acids. Here the CDR3 reads CAHHSGTGFLNYGYTF. CDR3 nucleotide sequence: TGTGCCCATCACTCCGGGACAGGATTTCTGAACTATGGCTACACCTTC.

The chain recombines TRBV6-1 with TRBJ1-2; a possible D gene is TRBD1 (6 bases). The CDR3 totals 14 residues. Germline V gives CDR1 MNHNS, CDR2 SASEGT. Between the trimmed V and J ends, which lost 2 bases and 7 bases, there was a span of 14 bases. The CDR3 sequence is CASSESGGNGGYTF. CDR3 in DNA: TGTGCCAGCAGTGAAAGTGGGGGCAACGGTGGCTACACCTTC.

The chain combines TRBV15 with TRBJ2-5, with D tentatively TRBD1 (6 bases). Germline CDR1 reads LNHNV; CDR2 reads YYDKDF (reference sequence). The CDR3 spans 16 residues. Trimming removed 1 base at V and 4 bases at J, with 16 bases between. CDR3 coding DNA: TGTGCCACCAGCAGAGGGGGGCAGGCAAGAGCAGAGACCCAGTACTTC. Protein: CATSRGGQARAETQYF.

This rearrangement joins TRBV4-1 to TRBJ2-7; TRBD1 matches at 7 bases. In germline, CDR1 is MGHRA, CDR2 YSYEKL. The CDR3 is made up of 19 amino acids. J gave up 0 bases and V 0 bases, and 14 bases lay outside the gene matches. The CDR3 here is CASSQDWVGGQVSSYEQYF. In nucleotides, the CDR3 is TGCGCCAGCAGCCAAGATTGGGTAGGCGGACAGGTGAGCTCCTACGAGCAGTACTTC.

This clone has a single count. The chain is built from TRBV5-4 and TRBJ2-1; no firm D call. The CDR3 is made up of 16 amino acids. Trimming took off 0 bases at V and 0 bases at J, with 10 bases between the two ends. The germline V gene has CDR1 SGHNT and CDR2 YYREEE (reference sequence). The CDR3 DNA is TGTGCCAGCAGCTTGGAATACTGGAGCTCCTACAATGAGCAGTTCTTC. The encoded protein is CASSLEYWSSYNEQFF.

This chain connects TRBV3-1 (or the pseudogene TRBV3-2) to TRBJ2-5; unclear D gene. This CDR3 comprises 11 residues. V dropped 4 bases and J dropped 5 bases, with 5 bases sitting between them. Germline V gene lookup returns CDR1 LGHDT and CDR2 YNNKEL (reference sequence). CDR3 protein: CASSRAETQYF. The CDR3 nucleotides are TGTGCCAGCAGCCGGGCGGAGACCCAGTACTTC.

This clone appeared a few times. This rearrangement joins TRBV27 to TRBJ1-5; tentatively, D is TRBD1 (6 bases). CDR3 length equals 18 residues. V was shortened by 4 bases and J by 5 bases, with 24 bases between the two germline ends. Germline CDR1 reads MNHEY; CDR2 reads SMNVEV (reference sequence). The CDR3 reads CASSSGPGTPLQYQPQHF. CDR3 sequence (DNA): TGTGCCAGCAGTTCCGGCCCCGGGACACCCCTCCAGTATCAGCCCCAGCATTTT.

The J gene is TRBJ1-6, the V gene TRBV6-6, with 7 nucleotides matching TRBD1. CDR1 and CDR2 (germline): MNHNY, SVGAGI (reference sequence). The CDR3 totals 14 residues. Trimming removed 5 bases from V and 9 bases from J; junction bases left unmatched: 7. As DNA, the CDR3 is TGTGCCAGCAGTCTAACAGGGGTCATTTCACCCCTCCACTTT. This translates into CASSLTGVISPLHF.

The table lists this clone with a few counts. The chain links TRBV3-1 (or the pseudogene TRBV3-2) to TRBJ2-5; TRBD1 agrees at 10 bases. The CDR3 is made up of 15 amino acids. Germline CDR1 and CDR2: LGHDT and YNNKEL (reference sequence). Unmatched junction bases numbered 5, after V lost 6 bases and J lost 1 base. The CDR3 coding sequence is TGTGCCAGCAGACGAGGGACAGGGGCCCAAGAGACCCAGTACTTC. This sequence encodes CASRRGTGAQETQYF.

This sequence joins TRBV4-1 and TRBJ1-1; D is undetermined. The CDR3 runs to 13 residues. Trimming left V 4 bases short and J 3 bases short, with 9 bases between. Germline CDR1 MGHRA, CDR2 YSYEKL. CDR3: CASSPLQDTEAFF. The CDR3 bases are TGCGCCAGCAGCCCCTTACAAGACACTGAAGCTTTCTTT.

The rearrangement links TRBV2 to TRBJ1-1; no definite D call. This CDR3 is 16 amino acids long. Germline V gene data show CDR1 as SNHLY and CDR2 as FYNNEI. The V end lost 2 bases, the J end lost 4 bases, and 17 bases lay between the germline ends. The CDR3 spells CASSEMAQVLSTEAFF. The DNA of the CDR3 is TGTGCCAGCAGTGAAATGGCCCAGGTGCTAAGCACTGAAGCTTTCTTT.

This clone has a single count. The V call is TRBV6-7, the J call TRBJ2-1; 9 positions agree with TRBD2. TRBV6-7 falls under the ORF class, with uncertain function. The CDR3 runs 15 residues. Germline trimming cut 7 bases from V and 7 bases from J; bases unmatched to any gene: 11. DNA for the CDR3: TGTGCCAGCACCCCGGGGGGGACTAGCCTTAATGAGCAGTTCTTC. Translating it yields CASTPGGTSLNEQFF.

The gene calls are TRBV7-9 and TRBJ2-1; D gene ambiguous. V was pared by 5 bases and J by 0 bases, with 20 bases between. This CDR3 has 18 residues. Germline V gives CDR1 SEHNR, CDR2 FQNEAQ (reference sequence). The DNA of the CDR3 is TGTGCCAGCAGCGCTAACCCCGGTGAGCCGAGCTCCTACAATGAGCAGTTCTTC. Translation: CASSANPGEPSSYNEQFF.

The chain recombines TRBV19 with TRBJ1-5; 10 bases fit TRBD1. Germline CDR1 reads LNHDA; CDR2 reads SQIVND (reference sequence). J gave up 5 bases and V 3 bases, and 4 bases lay outside the gene matches. The CDR3 totals 15 residues. The CDR3 coding sequence is TGTGCCAGTAGTATGACAGGGGGCAACGATCAGCCCCAGCATTTT. This translates into CASSMTGGNDQPQHF.

The chain combines TRBV10-3 with TRBJ1-2; 9 nucleotides align to TRBD1. V lost 7 bases to trimming and J lost 4 bases; unmatched junction nucleotides: 4. This CDR3 is built from 13 residues. Germline loops: CDR1 ENHRY, CDR2 SYGVKD. The CDR3 DNA is TGTGCCATCAAGGGACAGGGATCCTATGGCTACACCTTC. Residues: CAIKGQGSYGYTF.

Here the CDR3 reads CASSLATREDTEAFF. DNA of the CDR3: TGTGCCAGCAGCTTAGCAACGAGGGAAGACACTGAAGCTTTCTTT. V gene TRBV7-8 combines with J gene TRBJ1-1, with no clear D. The CDR3 has 15 residues. Trimming shortened V by 0 bases and J by 3 bases, and 11 bases separated the two germline ends. CDR1 and CDR2 from the germline V gene are SGHVS and FQNEAQ. Full variable domain (outside the CDR3, taken from reference TRBV7-8 and TRBJ1-1): GAGVSQSPRYKVAKRGQDVALRCDPISGHVSLFWYQQALGQGPEFLTYFQNEAQLDKSGLPSDRFFAERPEGSVSTLKIQRTQQEDSAVYLCASSLATREDTEAFFGQGTRLTVV.

The chain is built from TRBV2 and TRBJ2-1; the match to TRBD1 covers 10 bases. Germline V CDR1 and CDR2: SNHLY, FYNNEI. The CDR3 extends over 13 amino acids. Losses at the gene ends were 7 bases for V and 5 bases for J; bases not matched to a gene: 2. CDR3 sequence (DNA): TGTGCCAGCATTGGGACAGGGGACAATGAGCAGTTCTTC. It is translated as CASIGTGDNEQFF.

This clone has only a few counts. V gene TRBV11-2 combines with J gene TRBJ1-2; D is uncertain. The V end was cut by 5 bases, the J end by 3 bases, with 16 bases between. This CDR3 contains 15 residues. Germline assignment: CDR1 SGHAT and CDR2 FQNNGV. The CDR3 is CASSQSRGDDYGYTF. Written as DNA, the CDR3 is TGTGCCAGCAGCCAAAGTCGGGGAGATGACTATGGCTACACCTTC.

The V and J genes are TRBV29-1 and TRBJ1-1, with D possibly TRBD1 on 6 matching bases. This CDR3 spans 15 amino acids. In germline, CDR1 is SQVTM, CDR2 ANQGSEA. V gave up 0 bases and J gave up 5 bases, with 16 bases separating them. The CDR3: CSVEDPARGGTEAFF. The CDR3 bases are TGCAGCGTTGAAGATCCCGCCAGGGGAGGGACTGAAGCTTTCTTT.

With regard to this clone: Because the CDR3's place on the DNA is in doubt, the DNA is left out and the CDR3 is given as listed by TCRdb. This chain links TRBV6-1 with TRBJ2-1; the listed D gene, TRBD2, was not tested against the DNA. The CDR3 numbers 13 amino acids, ends counted. CDR1 and CDR2 (germline): MNHNS, SASEGT. CDR3 amino acids: CASSEWASGAPIF.

The chain links TRBV1 to TRBJ1-2. TRBV1 is labeled a pseudogene. The CDR3 runs 17 residues. CDR3 loop: CTSSQVGRVLLNYGYTF. In DNA, the CDR3 is TGCACCAGCAGCCAAGTGGGGAGGGTGCTCCTGAACTATGGCTACACCTTC.

J is TRBJ2-3 and V is TRBV27; weak D call: TRBD2 (6 bases). Germline V gives CDR1 MNHEY, CDR2 SMNVEV (reference sequence). The germline V and J ends were trimmed by 3 bases and 1 base, with 11 bases remaining between them. The CDR3 loop spans 15 amino acids. The CDR3 spells CASSLRASGTDTQYF. CDR3 nucleotides: TGTGCCAGCAGTTTGAGGGCTAGCGGCACAGATACGCAGTATTTT.

The chain uses TRBV7-9 and TRBJ1-3; TRBD1 matches 7 bases. The junction had 4 bases not matched to a gene; V was cut back by 1 base and J by 4 bases. Germline V gives CDR1 SEHNR, CDR2 FQNEAQ (reference sequence). The CDR3 runs to 15 residues. CDR3 nucleotide sequence: TGTGCCAGCAGCTTAGTCGGGACAGCCGGAAACACCATATATTTT. Translating gives CASSLVGTAGNTIYF.